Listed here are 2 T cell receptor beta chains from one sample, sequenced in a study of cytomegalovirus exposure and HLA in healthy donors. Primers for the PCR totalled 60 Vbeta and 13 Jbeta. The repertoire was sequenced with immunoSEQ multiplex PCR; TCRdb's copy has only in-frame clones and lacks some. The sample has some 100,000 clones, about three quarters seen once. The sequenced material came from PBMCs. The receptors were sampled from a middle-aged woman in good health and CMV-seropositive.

The CDR3 DNA reads as TGTGCCAGCAGAATGGGGCCTAGCGGGTTGAGCTCCTACGAGCAGTACTTC. Protein sequence: CASRMGPSGLSSYEQYF. This chain links TRBV28 with TRBJ2-7, with 8 bases matching TRBD2. CDR3 length: 17 amino acids. J lost 0 bases, V lost 6 bases, and 13 bases had no gene match. CDR1 is MDHEN, CDR2 SYDVKM, per germline.

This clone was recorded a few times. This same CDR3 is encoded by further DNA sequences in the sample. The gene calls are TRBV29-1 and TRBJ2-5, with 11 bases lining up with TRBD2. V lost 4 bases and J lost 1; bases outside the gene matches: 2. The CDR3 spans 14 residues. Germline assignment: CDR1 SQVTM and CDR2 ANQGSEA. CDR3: CSVAGTSGQETQYF. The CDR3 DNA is TGCAGCGTTGCCGGGACTAGCGGCCAAGAGACCCAGTACTTC.